This entry lists 16 T cell receptor beta chains sequenced from one sample in a study of cytomegalovirus exposure and HLA in healthy donors. It was with 60 Vbeta and 13 Jbeta primers that the PCR ran. Method: immunoSEQ multiplex PCR; TCRdb's copy keeps in-frame clones and lacks some. This sample's table has fewer than 70,000 clones. Sequencing was done on a sample of PBMCs. These receptors were obtained from a young man in good health and CMV-seropositive.

The V gene is TRBV4-1, the J gene TRBJ1-1; D is uncertain. This CDR3 comprises 15 residues. Germline values: CDR1 MGHRA, CDR2 YSYEKL. The V and J ends lost 2 bases and 4 bases respectively, with 14 bases between them. Written as DNA, the CDR3 is TGCGCCAGCAGCCAAATTGTGGTGGGAGTCACTGAAGCTTTCTTT. This translates into CASSQIVVGVTEAFF.

This rearrangement joins TRBV30 to TRBJ2-7; D is ambiguous. Germline-derived CDR1 and CDR2 are GTSNPN and SVGIG (reference sequence). The CDR3 length is 14 residues. V gave up 0 bases and J gave up 2 bases, with 11 bases separating them. CDR3 loop: CAWSVGGTAYEQYF. CDR3 DNA: TGTGCCTGGAGTGTTGGCGGAACCGCCTACGAGCAGTACTTC.

The chain has TRBV6-1 and TRBJ2-5; D uncertain. V gave up 6 bases and J gave up 4 bases, with 18 bases separating them. Germline values: CDR1 MNHNS, CDR2 SASEGT. The CDR3 sequence is 15 residues long. The CDR3 loop is CASRGYRVLGETQYF. The CDR3 DNA reads as TGTGCCAGCAGGGGTTACCGGGTTCTTGGAGAGACCCAGTACTTC.

This chain links TRBV5-1 with TRBJ2-7, with TRBD1 matching over 7 bases. From germline, CDR1 is SGHRS and CDR2 YFSETQ. V lost 3 bases, J lost 3 bases, and 3 bases stayed unmatched. This CDR3 contains 13 residues. The DNA for the CDR3 is TGCGCCAGCAGCTCCGGGGACAGCTACGAGCAGTACTTC. This sequence encodes CASSSGDSYEQYF.

CDR3 DNA: TGTGCCAGCAGTCTAACAGGGGGCCCTGGAAACACCATATATTTT. Amino acids: CASSLTGGPGNTIYF. The chain has TRBV7-9 and TRBJ1-3; 9 bases are a match to TRBD1. CDR1 SEHNR and CDR2 FQNEAQ come from the germline V gene (reference sequence). Trimming took 6 bases from V and 2 from J; bases not matched to a gene: 5. The CDR3 loop spans 15 amino acids.

The rearrangement uses TRBV4-1 and TRBJ1-5, with D possibly matching TRBD1 (6 bases). Trimming cost V 0 bases and J 1 base, with 10 bases left between them. CDR1 is MGHRA and CDR2 is YSYEKL in the germline V gene. This CDR3 contains 16 residues. The CDR3 is CASSQEGRGSNQPQHF. CDR3 DNA sequence: TGCGCCAGCAGCCAAGAAGGCAGGGGAAGCAATCAGCCCCAGCATTTT.

The V and J genes are TRBV18 and TRBJ2-7; 8 nucleotides agree with TRBD1. V lost 3 bases and J lost 6; bases outside the gene matches: 1. Germline CDR1 and CDR2: KGHSH and LQKENI. The CDR3 runs 12 residues. The CDR3 nucleotides read TGTGCCAGCTCACCCGACAGGGGCGAGCAGTACTTC. Its translation: CASSPDRGEQYF.

The V call is TRBV19, the J call TRBJ2-7, with TRBD1 matching 8 bases. Trimming took 1 base from V and 2 from J; bases not matched to a gene: 4. The CDR3 is made up of 15 amino acids. Germline V gives CDR1 LNHDA, CDR2 SQIVND (reference sequence). The DNA of the CDR3 is TGTGCCAGTAGTATAGGCGCAGGGGGCACCTACGAGCAGTACTTC. Residues: CASSIGAGGTYEQYF.

The chain uses TRBV18 and TRBJ1-4; no clear D gene. CDR1 is KGHSH, CDR2 LQKENI, per germline. The V gene lost 4 bases and the J gene lost 8 bases, with 20 bases spanning the gap. CDR3 length equals 16 residues. The CDR3 region has the DNA TGTGCCAGCTCACTCACACGAGAGGTGGTAGGCGAAAAACTGTTTTTT. Translation gives CASSLTREVVGEKLFF. Full variable domain (remainder filled in from reference TRBV18 and TRBJ1-4): NAGVMQNPRHLVRRRGQEARLRCSPMKGHSHVYWYRQLPEEGLKFMVYLQKENIIDESGMPKERFSAEFPKEGPSILRIQQVVRGDSAAYFCASSLTREVVGEKLFFGSGTQLSVL.

J is TRBJ2-7 and V is TRBV30; D is undetermined. Germline CDR1 reads GTSNPN; CDR2 reads SVGIG (reference sequence). This CDR3 is 11 amino acids long. Trimming left V 2 bases short and J 4 bases short, with 6 bases between. The CDR3 here is CAWSNLYEQYF. For the CDR3, the DNA is TGTGCCTGGAGTAATCTATACGAGCAGTACTTC.

This chain links TRBV7-9 with TRBJ1-6; D may be TRBD1 (5 bases). Germline CDR1 and CDR2: SEHNR and FQNEAQ (reference sequence). The CDR3 is 15 amino acids. Trimming shortened V by 4 bases and J by 2 bases, and 9 bases separated the two germline ends. CDR3 coding DNA: TGTGCCAGCAGCTGGGGGGGTACCTATAATTCACCCCTCCACTTT. It codes for CASSWGGTYNSPLHF.

The chain is built from TRBV30 and TRBJ2-1; D might be TRBD2 (5 bases). The germline V gene encodes CDR1 GTSNPN and CDR2 SVGIG (reference sequence). Trimming stripped 4 bases from V and 5 bases from J, with 12 bases between. The length of the CDR3 is 13 residues. Written as DNA, the CDR3 is TGTGCCTGGACCACACTAGTAGACAATGAGCAGTTCTTC. Amino acid sequence: CAWTTLVDNEQFF.

The rearrangement links TRBV4-1 to TRBJ2-7; 7 positions agree with TRBD1. The J segment lost 2 bases and the V segment lost 4 bases, leaving 5 bases of the junction unmatched. CDR3 length equals 14 residues. The V gene's germline CDR1 is MGHRA and CDR2 YSYEKL. This CDR3 is CASSRTGNAYEQYF. The DNA of the CDR3 is TGCGCCAGCAGCCGGACAGGTAACGCCTACGAGCAGTACTTC.

In nucleotides, the CDR3 is TGTGCCAGCAGCCCGGGCAGGGGTGGGAGCACAGATACGCAGTATTTT. This translates into CASSPGRGGSTDTQYF. This rearrangement joins TRBV11-2 to TRBJ2-3, with D perhaps matching TRBD1 (6 bases). Germline V gene sequence: CDR1 SGHAT, CDR2 FQNNGV. Trimming stripped 5 bases from V and 0 bases from J, with 15 bases between. This CDR3 contains 16 residues.

The chain employs TRBV15 and TRBJ1-6, with 8 positions matching TRBD1. V dropped 2 bases and J dropped 11; count of bases not matched to a gene: 5. This CDR3 region has 14 residues. CDR1 is LNHNV, CDR2 YYDKDF, per germline (reference sequence). This CDR3 is CATSRSDRGTPLHF. The CDR3 nucleotides are TGTGCCACCAGCAGATCCGACAGGGGAACACCCCTCCACTTT.

The DNA for the CDR3 is TGTGCCAGCAGTGAAATATTCTGGGACTCCACTTCACCCCTCCACTTT. This gives the protein CASSEIFWDSTSPLHF. V and J are TRBV6-1 and TRBJ1-6, with a possible D match to TRBD1 (5 bases). CDR3 size: 16 residues. CDR1 is MNHNS and CDR2 is SASEGT in the germline V gene. Trimming removed 2 bases from V and 9 bases from J, with 17 bases in between.